Listed here is a single T cell receptor (beta chain). This clone has only one observation. Its antigen is unknown. No quality values exist for individual bases; no much larger clone is one base distant. The CDR3 runs 14 residues from the cysteine to the phenylalanine. Left in the record is the CDR3 DNA by itself, 42 bases read in frame from the first base. Via the germline V gene, CDR1 is MNHNS and CDR2 SASEGT. The V end loses 4 bases and the J end loses 5 bases, and a stretch of 14 bases separates them. Using the deep immunoSEQ assay, multiplex PCR amplified TCR CDR3 regions from genomic DNA. For each cell subset, the extracted genomic DNA was distributed evenly across all wells of several immunoSEQ 96-well plates, and each plate served as one replicate. For sorted subsets, about 210 ng of genomic DNA, equivalent to roughly 30,000 T cell genomes, went into each replicate PCR. Purified libraries were measured with a Qubit 3.0 fluorometer, size-checked on a Bioanalyzer 2100, and measured again with the KAPA Library Quantification kit. A separate single-read 150-cycle Illumina NextSeq 550 flow cell was used to sequence each immunoSEQ 96-well plate. Per the source publication's procedure: Because the immunoSEQ output included only junctional sequences and no quality scores, the filtering could not be the same as the filtering used for full-length reads. To assign V/J genes and CDR3, sequences were annotated against IMGT germline references using PyIR, a Python wrapper for IgBLAST v1.9. Reads with weak V/J assignments (E-value above 1e-6), missing CDR3, stop codons, out-of-frame junctions, or ambiguous translated residues were removed. V3J clonotypes were defined as sequences sharing an identical inferred V gene, J gene, and CDR3 amino acid sequence. To compute the percentage overlap between repertoires, the number of shared unique clonotypes was divided by the size of the smaller repertoire. Repertoire richness was assessed with RTK rarefaction, the Chao1 estimator, and Recon v2.1 estimates of unobserved clonotypes. Generation probabilities for all TCRbeta clonotypes obtained by the gDNA method from several donors were computed using OLGA. TCRdb holds this immuneACCESS table with in-frame rearrangements only. Some clones are missing; in checked studies, unresolved V genes explain under half, and the rest has no known cause. The V and J calls and clone size are taken from that table; D and trimming were inferred from the DNA. This sample holds about 2.4 million clones; approximately 90% were observed only once. Roughly 0.13% of the sample is held by the ten biggest clonotypes.

The donors were healthy, HIV-negative adults with no recently reported acute infections or vaccinations. Every donor was a Caucasian adult residing in Nashville, Tennessee, USA. CD4+ T cells were enriched by magnetic negative selection; naive cells were then positively selected on CD45RA, and the negative fraction formed the memory subset. After blood collection by leukapheresis, PBMCs were isolated using Ficoll-Histopaque density gradient centrifugation and then cryopreserved in the vapor phase of liquid nitrogen. Analytical flow cytometry was used to check the purity and quantity of every magnetically sorted T cell population. From each sorted fraction, genomic DNA was isolated and quantified by UV absorbance on a Nanodrop 2000c. The sample belongs to a study of shared clonotypes between healthy human individuals (dated by TCRdb to 2019 to 2021). About the study as a whole: Three men and a couple of women, aged 18 to 49 years, made up the cohort. Each donor's leukapheresis produced roughly between about 0.8 and 10 billion PBMCs. Blood TCR repertoires of a handful of healthy adults were deeply sequenced to estimate repertoire size and the extent of clonotype sharing between individuals. To increase sequencing depth and limit assay-specific biases, TCR repertoire library preparation and sequencing were carried out by different laboratories using diverse techniques. For each donor, CD4 naive and CD4 memory were each run on three plates, CD8 naive on two plates, and CD8 memory on one plate. The paper as a whole reports these results and caveats: Because the study included a small number of donors, the genetic and exposure-history diversity represented was limited. Incomplete sequencing was indicated by rarefaction of sorted-subset datasets, despite the large sequencing depth. Estimated clonotype richness was generally larger for naive than for memory subsets. Pairwise subsampling indicated that sequencing depth was expected to affect the degree of clonotype sharing among donors. When four donors were compared, the shared fraction of clonotypes was roughly 5% for naive CD4, around 3.6% for naive CD8, 2.3% for memory CD4, and 0.4% for memory CD8. Clonotypes shared by all four sorted-subset donors showed higher generation probabilities than non-shared clonotypes. Only blood was sampled, and tissue TCR repertoires likely differ from those in blood.

The sample comprised naive CD4+ T cells sorted from blood. The sample's cell subset or site, from its label and the paper: CD45RA+ positively selected. The chain is assembled from TRBV6-1 and TRBJ1-1; the D gene cannot be named for sure. The clonotype comes from a man younger than 30 in good health. CDR3 loop: CASSVQGYGTEAFF. In nucleotide form, the sequence is TGTGCCAGCAGTGTCCAAGGTTATGGGACTGAAGCTTTCTTT.